The clone carrying this TCR beta chain was seen a single time. This entry comes from a study of blood T cell repertoires in COVID-19. Turning to the study itself: Acute-phase and convalescent COVID-19 samples originated in the United States, Italy and Spain. T cells, B-cell-depleted T cells, or PBMCs provided the cDNA or gDNA that served as material.

Libraries were prepared by immunoSEQ multiplex PCR; TCRdb keeps only in-frame clonotypes and omits some of them. This table holds 400,000 to 550,000 clones, about 85% found once. The CDR3 covers 15 residues. V was shortened by 1 base and J by 0 bases, with 10 bases between the two germline ends. CDR1 LGHNA and CDR2 YSLEER come from the germline V gene. The study drew participants aged about 18 to 89 years from roughly 25 US areas. Researchers sorted participants into cohorts using their self-reported clinical history. The TCR originated in a woman aged 18-35 years with acute COVID-19. The specimen was PBMCs or T cells enriched from blood (not recorded which). The V and J genes are TRBV4-3 and TRBJ2-7, with D hard to call. The CDR3 spells CASSQASRGSYEQYF. The CDR3 bases are TGCGCCAGCAGCCAAGCGAGTCGCGGCTCCTACGAGCAGTACTTC.